The rows below give T cell receptor beta chains drawn from one sample of a study of blood T cell repertoires in COVID-19. TCRdb's table, derived via immunoSEQ multiplex PCR, lists solely in-frame clones and lacks some. The table includes roughly 180,000 clones, roughly 90% detected once. What was sequenced was PBMCs or T cells enriched from blood (not recorded which). The receptors come from a woman in her thirties who had recovered from COVID-19. Each CDR3 is given with its conserved first and last residue. The D gene is left open where the match is weak. Clone size is given for some rows only: seen once, a few or many times, or a class if the clone is expanded.

.	.	TRBV5-4	TRBJ1-1	CASSSVNTEAFF	TGTGCCAGCAGCTCTGTAAACACTGAAGCTTTCTTT
TRBD1	.	TRBV7-9	TRBJ2-7	CASSSPGQGAYEQYF	TGTGCCAGCAGCTCACCGGGACAGGGGGCGTACGAGCAGTACTTC
TRBD1	.	TRBV30	TRBJ1-5	CAWRGQGFQPQHF	TGTGCCTGGAGGGGACAGGGGTTTCAGCCCCAACATTTT
.	once	TRBV10-2	TRBJ1-1	CASTMEGWSTEAFF	TGCGCCAGCACCATGGAGGGGTGGAGTACTGAAGCTTTCTTT
TRBD1	.	TRBV14	TRBJ1-2	CASSPQDRAGYTF	TGTGCCAGCAGCCCGCAGGACAGGGCTGGCTACACCTTC
.	.	TRBV18	TRBJ2-7	CASSPGSGSYEQYF	TGTGCCAGCTCACCCGGCAGCGGGTCGTACGAGCAGTACTTC
.	.	TRBV30	TRBJ1-4	CAWRMWQGDEKLFF	TGTGCCTGGAGAATGTGGCAGGGTGATGAAAAACTGTTTTTT
TRBD2	.	TRBV7-6	TRBJ2-1	CASSLGRSGRSYNEQFF	TGTGCCAGCAGCTTAGGTCGTAGCGGGAGATCCTACAATGAGCAGTTCTTC
.	once	TRBV24-1	TRBJ2-3	CATSRGGAQMDGSPDTQYF	TGTGCCACCAGTCGCGGAGGGGCGCAGATGGACGGGAGCCCAGATACGCAGTATTTT
.	.	TRBV28	TRBJ1-1	CASSPRSEAFF	TGTGCCAGCAGTCCCAGATCTGAAGCTTTCTTT
TRBD2	.	TRBV7-9	TRBJ2-5	CASSLDFIEREGRETQYF	TGTGCCAGCAGCCTCGACTTCATTGAGCGGGAGGGCCGGGAGACCCAGTACTTC
TRBD1	.	TRBV7-9	TRBJ1-2	CASSFGTGVANYGYTF	TGTGCCAGCAGCTTCGGAACAGGGGTGGCTAACTATGGCTACACCTTC
.	.	TRBV29-1	TRBJ1-1	CSVESVNTEAFF	TGCAGCGTTGAGTCCGTAAACACTGAAGCTTTCTTT
TRBD1	.	TRBV15	TRBJ2-7	CATSRDPGTGGLAEQYF	TGTGCCACCAGCAGAGATCCTGGAACAGGGGGGCTGGCCGAGCAGTACTTC
TRBD1	many	TRBV4-1	TRBJ1-2	CASSRPDRERGYTF	TGCGCCAGCAGCCGACCTGACAGGGAACGAGGCTACACCTTC
TRBD1	.	TRBV29-1	TRBJ1-1	CSVEGQGVTEAFF	TGCAGCGTTGAGGGACAGGGAGTCACTGAAGCTTTCTTT
.	many	TRBV20-1	TRBJ1-3	CSASNGLGNTIYF	TGCAGTGCTAGTAACGGTTTGGGAAACACCATATATTTT
TRBD1	.	TRBV24-1	TRBJ2-2	CATQGASNTGELFF	TGTGCCACCCAGGGGGCCAGCAACACCGGGGAGCTGTTTTTT
TRBD1	.	TRBV6-5	TRBJ2-2	CASSRDRASGELFF	TGTGCCAGCAGCCGAGACAGGGCATCCGGGGAGCTGTTTTTT
TRBD1	.	TRBV25-1	TRBJ1-1	CASSDRGIRGRDTEAFF	TGTGCCAGCAGTGATCGTGGGATCAGGGGGCGAGACACTGAAGCTTTCTTT
.	.	TRBV5-1	TRBJ2-5	CASSLGGPEETQYF	TGCGCCAGCAGCTTGGGTGGCCCCGAAGAGACCCAGTACTTC
TRBD2	.	TRBV19	TRBJ2-7	CASSPGGSGYEQYF	TGTGCCAGTAGTCCTGGCGGGAGTGGCTACGAGCAGTACTTC
.	once	TRBV2	TRBJ1-5	CASCREGGNQPQHF	TGTGCCAGCTGTAGGGAGGGGGGCAATCAGCCCCAGCATTTT
.	.	TRBV7-2	TRBJ2-7	CASSSPGGSYEQYF	TGTGCCAGCAGCTCCCCCGGGGGCTCCTACGAGCAGTACTTC
.	.	TRBV6-5	TRBJ2-1	CASTEGQGGYNEQFF	TGTGCCAGCACCGAGGGTCAAGGAGGGTACAATGAGCAGTTCTTC
TRBD2	.	TRBV5-6	TRBJ2-5	CASSLLLAGGPAYQETQYF	TGTGCCAGCAGCTTGCTACTAGCGGGGGGCCCAGCGTACCAAGAGACCCAGTACTTC
.	.	TRBV28	TRBJ1-5	CASSPLVSVNQPQHF	TGTGCCAGCAGTCCTTTAGTCTCGGTCAATCAGCCCCAGCATTTT
TRBD1	.	TRBV20-1	TRBJ1-2	CSASWDRARGYTF	TGCAGTGCTAGTTGGGACAGGGCACGTGGCTACACCTTC
.	.	TRBV10-2	TRBJ1-3	CASSARGQISGNTIYF	TGCGCCAGCAGTGCCAGGGGACAAATCTCTGGAAACACCATATATTTT
TRBD1	.	TRBV5-1	TRBJ1-4	CASSFGQADEKLFF	TGCGCCAGCAGCTTCGGACAGGCGGATGAAAAACTGTTTTTT
TRBD2	.	TRBV11-2	TRBJ2-1	CASSGTTSGGAVGNEQFF	TGTGCCAGCAGCGGCACGACTAGCGGGGGGGCCGTGGGCAATGAGCAGTTCTTC
.	.	TRBV7-9	TRBJ2-2	CASSLEGALNTGELFF	TGTGCCAGCAGCTTAGAAGGGGCCTTGAACACCGGGGAGCTGTTTTTT
.	.	TRBV4-1	TRBJ2-3	CASSLIWGDDTDTQYF	TGCGCCAGCAGCCTCATCTGGGGGGATGACACAGATACGCAGTATTTT
.	.	TRBV19	TRBJ2-7	CASSIRRGTYEQYF	TGTGCCAGTAGTATACGCAGGGGAACCTACGAGCAGTACTTC
.	.	TRBV9	TRBJ1-6	CASGRLQGPNSPLHF	TGTGCCAGCGGAAGGCTGCAGGGGCCCAATTCACCCCTCCACTTT
.	.	TRBV7-9	TRBJ1-2	CASSLGSELYGYTF	TGTGCCAGCAGCTTAGGTTCCGAACTCTATGGCTACACCTTC
TRBD2	.	TRBV9	TRBJ2-1	CASSLRAGGAYNEQFF	TGTGCCAGCAGCCTCCGAGCGGGGGGGGCCTACAATGAGCAGTTCTTC
TRBD1	.	TRBV4-1	TRBJ1-1	CASSQGAGTVNTEAFF	TGCGCCAGCAGCCAAGGAGCCGGGACAGTGAACACTGAAGCTTTCTTT
TRBD1	.	TRBV6-6	TRBJ2-7	CASSSRDRGQYEQYF	TGTGCCAGCAGTTCCCGGGACAGGGGGCAATACGAGCAGTACTTC
.	.	TRBV10-3	TRBJ2-7	CAISLGGGQYF	TGTGCCATCAGTCTGGGGGGTGGGCAGTACTTC
.	.	TRBV7-2	TRBJ1-1	CASSPRGRVRNTEAFF	TGTGCCAGCAGCCCCCGCGGGAGGGTAAGGAACACTGAAGCTTTCTTT
.	.	TRBV6-2/TRBV6-3	TRBJ2-5	CASSYSNRGSPEPVETQYF	TGTGCCAGCAGTTACTCGAATCGAGGTAGCCCTGAGCCTGTAGAGACCCAGTACTTC
TRBD2	few	TRBV19	TRBJ2-1	CASSPRGLAGGGAYNEQFF	TGTGCCAGTAGTCCGCGGGGACTAGCGGGAGGGGGGGCCTACAATGAGCAGTTCTTC
.	.	TRBV28	TRBJ1-5	CASRQNRIDSDNSNQPQHF	TGTGCCAGCAGACAAAATCGGATCGACAGTGATAATAGCAATCAGCCCCAGCATTTT
TRBD1	.	TRBV4-3	TRBJ1-1	CASSPGTGVLDTEAFF	TGCGCCAGCAGCCCCGGGACAGGGGTTTTGGACACTGAAGCTTTCTTT
TRBD2	.	TRBV7-8	TRBJ2-3	CASSLGRGVTDTQYF	TGTGCCAGCAGCTTAGGGCGGGGGGTCACAGATACGCAGTATTTT
.	.	TRBV24-1	TRBJ2-5	CATSDPPGGAQYF	TGTGCCACCAGTGATCCGCCAGGAGGGGCCCAGTACTTC
TRBD2	.	TRBV4-3	TRBJ2-5	CASSQDRAGGPETQYF	TGCGCCAGCAGCCAAGATAGAGCGGGAGGGCCGGAGACCCAGTACTTC
.	.	TRBV2	TRBJ2-3	CASIWTAQKDTQYF	TGTGCCAGCATCTGGACAGCGCAGAAGGATACGCAGTATTTT
.	few	TRBV19	TRBJ1-1	CASSISPLRNTEAFF	TGTGCCAGTAGTATATCCCCACTCCGGAACACTGAAGCTTTCTTT
.	.	TRBV18	TRBJ1-3	CASSPRRGFENTIYF	TGTGCCAGCTCACCAAGAAGAGGGTTTGAGAACACCATATATTTT
.	.	TRBV11-3	TRBJ2-7	CASSPPFEVQYF	TGTGCCAGCAGCCCCCCCTTTGAGGTGCAGTACTTC